This TCR beta chain was found in a study of T cell responses to AZD1222 COVID-19 vaccine. As for this clone: Its target is not known.

Study outcomes and limitations: The span of vaccine-associated CD4 TCRs extended across spike, with dominance at 160-218 and 743-854. In the spike-specific TCR repertoire, nearly half reportedly target unmutated variant regions. The donor group comprised mostly white British people and more females; the analysis possibly underestimated clonal diversity. Baseline serology detected seropositivity in only a handful of AZD1222 recipients.

TCRdb's table, derived via immunoSEQ multiplex PCR, lists solely in-frame clones and lacks some. The data show roughly 170,000 clones, with 91% seen just once and about 1.9% held by the top ten. The V gene lost 5 bases and the J gene lost 4 bases, with 12 bases spanning the gap. This CDR3 contains 14 residues. Per the germline V gene, CDR1 is LNHDA and CDR2 is SQIVND (reference sequence). The receptor was isolated from an adult in good health. The gene calls are TRBV19 and TRBJ2-1; D may match TRBD1 or TRBD2 (5 bases each). The sample here was peripheral blood, taken on day 0 of AZD1222 vaccination. The DNA for the CDR3 is TGTGCCAGTAGTCCCCGGGGCAGGTACAATGAGCAGTTCTTC. Translation: CASSPRGRYNEQFF.